A selection of T cell receptor beta chains follows, all from one sample in a study of blood T cell repertoires in COVID-19. Using immunoSEQ multiplex PCR, the repertoire was profiled, and TCRdb retains in-frame clones only, with some absent. The repertoire holds 410,000 or so clones, with 89% as singletons. The specimen was peripheral blood. These receptors all come from a woman in her thirties or forties with COVID-19, enrolled during active disease. The CDR3 runs from the conserved cysteine through the conserved F or W. A D gene is named only where the DNA matches it firmly. Rows give clone size only sometimes, using once, few, many, or a class for an expanded clone.

j_call,v_call,clone_size,d_call,cdr3_nt,cdr3_aa
TRBJ1-1,TRBV5-4,-,TRBD1,TGTGCCAGCAGCCCGGGACAGAGGAACACTGAAGCTTTCTTT,CASSPGQRNTEAFF
TRBJ1-2,TRBV5-1,few,-,TGCGCCAGCAGCCCCCTACCCAGCGGTAACTATGGCTACACCTTC,CASSPLPSGNYGYTF
TRBJ1-1,TRBV20-1,-,-,TGCAGTGCCCATAGGAGCGGTGAAGCTTTCTTT,CSAHRSGEAFF
TRBJ2-7,TRBV5-1,-,TRBD1,TGCGCCAGCAGCTTGGTTTCGCACAGGGGAGACGAGCAGTACTTC,CASSLVSHRGDEQYF
TRBJ1-1,TRBV28,-,-,TGTGCCAGCACCTCCGGCGGGCGCCGAGGGGCTTTCTTT,CASTSGGRRGAFF
TRBJ1-1,TRBV7-9,-,TRBD1,TGTGCCAGCAGCCTAAGGACAGGGACGAGGGTCGGCACTGAAGCTTTCTTT,CASSLRTGTRVGTEAFF
TRBJ2-2,TRBV7-2,-,-,TGTGCCAGCAGCTTTCGGGTCGGTTCTGTGTCCGGGGAGCTGTTTTTT,CASSFRVGSVSGELFF
TRBJ1-1,TRBV7-2,-,TRBD1,TGTGCCAGCAGCGCCCAGGGGGTGAACACTGAAGCTTTCTTT,CASSAQGVNTEAFF
TRBJ1-1,TRBV6-5,-,-,TGTGCCAGCAGTTACTTGTGGGGCAGGAACACTGAAGCTTTCTTT,CASSYLWGRNTEAFF
TRBJ1-1,TRBV29-1,-,-,TGCAGCGTCAGACAGAACACTGAAGCTTTCTTT,CSVRQNTEAFF
TRBJ2-1,TRBV7-2,-,TRBD2,TGTGCCAGCAGCTTAGTTTCCCTCGGCGGGGGCTCCTACAATGAGCAGTTCTTC,CASSLVSLGGGSYNEQFF
TRBJ2-1,TRBV6-5,-,TRBD2,TGTGCCAGCAGGACTAGCGGGGGGGATCGCAATGAGCAGTTCTTC,CASRTSGGDRNEQFF
TRBJ2-1,TRBV11-2,-,TRBD2,TGTGCCAGCAGCTTACAAGCGGGAGTTCTTGAGCAGTTCTTC,CASSLQAGVLEQFF
TRBJ2-1,TRBV25-1,-,-,TGTGCCAGCAGTCGGCAGGGTGCCGGCAATGAGCAGTTCTTC,CASSRQGAGNEQFF
TRBJ1-3,TRBV7-2,-,TRBD1,TGTGCCAGCAGCCCGAGAGACAGGGGCTATCCTGGAAACACCATATATTTT,CASSPRDRGYPGNTIYF
TRBJ1-2,TRBV28,-,-,TGTGCCAGCAGTTTAAACAGCGGAATAGGGGGCTACACCTTC,CASSLNSGIGGYTF
TRBJ1-2,TRBV4-2,-,TRBD1,TGTGCCAGCAGCCAAGACGTCGCGGGACAGGGTGGCTACACCTTC,CASSQDVAGQGGYTF
TRBJ1-1,TRBV9,-,-,TGTGCCAGCAGCGTAGAGCAGAACACTGAAGCTTTCTTT,CASSVEQNTEAFF
TRBJ1-2,TRBV5-4,-,TRBD1,TGTGCCAGCAGCTTTGGGACAGGGGGATATGGCTACACCTTC,CASSFGTGGYGYTF
TRBJ2-7,TRBV27,-,-,TGTGCCAGCAGTTCGGGGTCCCTCGGCTACGAGCAGTACTTC,CASSSGSLGYEQYF
TRBJ1-6,TRBV7-8,-,TRBD1,TGTGCCAGCAGCTCCCCTAGACAGGGAAAGGATCCACCCCTCCACTTT,CASSSPRQGKDPPLHF
TRBJ2-2,TRBV29-1,-,TRBD1,TGCAGCGCCCGCCGGGACAGGTACACCGGGGAGCTGTTTTTT,CSARRDRYTGELFF
TRBJ1-2,TRBV19,-,-,TGTGCCAGTAGTATTAGATCAGGCAGCACCTTCTATGGCTACACCTTC,CASSIRSGSTFYGYTF
TRBJ2-7,TRBV7-2,-,-,TGTGCCAGCAGCTTACGGGACTTTACCTACGAGCAGTACTTC,CASSLRDFTYEQYF
TRBJ1-6,TRBV19,-,TRBD1,TGTGCCAGTAGGCCGGGACAGGGCGAAAATTCACCCCTCCACTTT,CASRPGQGENSPLHF
TRBJ2-6,TRBV12-2,-,-,TGTGCAAGTCGCCCAAGGGAGGACAGGTGGGACTCTGGGGCCAACGTCCTGACTTTC,CASRPREDRWDSGANVLTF
TRBJ2-5,TRBV2,-,TRBD2,TGTGCCAGCAGGCGACTAGCGGGGGGGAAAGAGACCCAGTACTTC,CASRRLAGGKETQYF
TRBJ1-1,TRBV28,-,-,TGTGCCAGCATCGGGAACACTGAAGCTTTCTTT,CASIGNTEAFF
TRBJ1-5,TRBV5-4,-,-,TGTGCCAGCAGCTTGGGGCAAAATCAGCCCCAGCATTTT,CASSLGQNQPQHF
TRBJ1-2,TRBV7-2,-,-,TGTGCCAGCAGCTTAGGGCAACCGGGTCAGATGGGTGGCTACACCTTC,CASSLGQPGQMGGYTF
TRBJ1-1,TRBV10-3,-,TRBD1,TGTGCCATCAGACTCACGCTCGGACAGGGGTTGAACACTGAAGCTTTCTTT,CAIRLTLGQGLNTEAFF
TRBJ2-7,TRBV2,few,TRBD2,TGTGCCAGCAGTGACACGGGACTAGCGGGAGCTTACGAGCAGTACTTC,CASSDTGLAGAYEQYF
TRBJ2-7,TRBV27,-,TRBD1,TGTGCCAGCAGTTTGGGACAGGGGTCCCACGAGCAGTACTTC,CASSLGQGSHEQYF
TRBJ1-5,TRBV2,-,TRBD1,TGTGCCAGCAGTGGAAACAGGGGGGGAACACACAATCAGCCCCAGCATTTT,CASSGNRGGTHNQPQHF
TRBJ1-2,TRBV3-1/TRBV3-2,-,-,TGTGCCAGCAGCCAAGAAGGGGTCTATGGCTACACCTTC,CASSQEGVYGYTF
TRBJ1-5,TRBV6-6,-,TRBD1,TGTGCCAGCAGTTTTGAACAGGGGGCCCAGCCCCAGCATTTT,CASSFEQGAQPQHF
TRBJ1-3,TRBV4-3,-,TRBD1,TGCGCCAGCAGCCAAGAGATACAGGGGTGGACTGGAAACACCATATATTTT,CASSQEIQGWTGNTIYF
TRBJ2-3,TRBV5-8,-,TRBD2,TGTGCCAGCAGCACAGGACTAGCGGGGGAGTTAGATACGCAGTATTTT,CASSTGLAGELDTQYF
TRBJ1-2,TRBV5-5,-,-,TGTGCCAGCAGCTTGGGGGCCCAAGGTGGTGGCTACACCTTC,CASSLGAQGGGYTF
TRBJ1-3,TRBV21-1,-,-,TGTGCCAGCAGCAAAGAAAGTTGCGGTGGCGCAGGGGGCGCAGCGGGAAACACCATATATTTT,CASSKESCGGAGGAAGNTIYF
TRBJ1-3,TRBV6-2/TRBV6-3,-,-,TGTGCCAGCAGACCTTGGACAGCCTACTCTGGAAACACCATATATTTT,CASRPWTAYSGNTIYF
TRBJ1-2,TRBV29-1,few,TRBD1,TGCAGCGTTGCGGGACAGGGGAAGGTCACCTTC,CSVAGQGKVTF
TRBJ2-7,TRBV18,-,TRBD1,TGTGCCAGCTCACCTGCTAGGACAGGGGGCCACGAGCAGTACTTC,CASSPARTGGHEQYF
TRBJ2-3,TRBV9,-,-,TGTGCCAGCAGCGTAGGGGGAGATAGCACAGATACGCAGTATTTT,CASSVGGDSTDTQYF
TRBJ2-4,TRBV27,-,-,TGTGCCAGCAGCGATCTGGGGCGGAGGGGTTTGCTCTTAGCCAAAAACATTCAGTACTTC,CASSDLGRRGLLLAKNIQYF
TRBJ2-7,TRBV30,-,-,TGTGCCTGGAGTCCTCCCTCCACAGGAGCCTACGAGCAGTACTTC,CAWSPPSTGAYEQYF
TRBJ2-1,TRBV9,-,-,TGTGCCAGCAGCGTACGGGTTGACGGGAGTTTGGGGGATGAGCAGTTCTTC,CASSVRVDGSLGDEQFF
TRBJ1-4,TRBV19,-,-,TGTGCCAGTAAGAATGGAGGACCTAATGAAAAACTGTTTTTT,CASKNGGPNEKLFF